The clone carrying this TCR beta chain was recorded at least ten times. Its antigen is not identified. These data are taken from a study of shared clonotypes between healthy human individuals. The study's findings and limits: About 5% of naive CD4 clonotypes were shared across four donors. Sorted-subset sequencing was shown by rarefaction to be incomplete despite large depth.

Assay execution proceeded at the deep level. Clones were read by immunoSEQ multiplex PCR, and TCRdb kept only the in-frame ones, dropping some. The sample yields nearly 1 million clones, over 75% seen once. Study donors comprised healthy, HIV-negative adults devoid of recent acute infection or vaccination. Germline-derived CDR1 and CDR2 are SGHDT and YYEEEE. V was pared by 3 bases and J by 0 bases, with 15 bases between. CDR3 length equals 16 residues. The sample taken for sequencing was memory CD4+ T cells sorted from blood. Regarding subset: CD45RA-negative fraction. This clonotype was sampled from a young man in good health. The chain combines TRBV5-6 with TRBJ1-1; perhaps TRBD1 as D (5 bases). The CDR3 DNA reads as TGTGCCAGCAGCTCCGACAGCCGTTTTATGAACACTGAAGCTTTCTTT. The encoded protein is CASSSDSRFMNTEAFF.